This T cell receptor beta chain comes out of a study of blood T cell repertoires in COVID-19. Overall study context: The United States, Italy and Spain provided the acute and convalescent COVID-19 samples. Sample material is recorded as cDNA or gDNA derived from T cells, B-cell-depleted T cells, or PBMCs.

In the original workflow: From reference gene primer amplification, estimates of nucleated cell counts were derived. Using immunoSEQ multiplex PCR, the repertoire was profiled, and TCRdb retains in-frame clones only, with some absent. V and J calls and clone size are copied from that table; D and trimming were computed from the DNA. The sample holds 150,000 to 200,000 clones, approximately 90% seen once. Sequencing used peripheral blood. The origin of this receptor is an older man with active or convalescent COVID-19.

This CDR3 reads CASTLDPFRGYTF. The CDR3 nucleotides are TGCGCCAGCACCCTCGATCCGTTCCGGGGCTACACCTTC. The chain couples TRBV10-2 to TRBJ1-2, with no clear D. Trimming pared 7 bases from V and 8 bases from J, leaving 17 bases between. The CDR3 has 13 amino acids. CDR1 is WSHSY, CDR2 SAAADI, per germline.